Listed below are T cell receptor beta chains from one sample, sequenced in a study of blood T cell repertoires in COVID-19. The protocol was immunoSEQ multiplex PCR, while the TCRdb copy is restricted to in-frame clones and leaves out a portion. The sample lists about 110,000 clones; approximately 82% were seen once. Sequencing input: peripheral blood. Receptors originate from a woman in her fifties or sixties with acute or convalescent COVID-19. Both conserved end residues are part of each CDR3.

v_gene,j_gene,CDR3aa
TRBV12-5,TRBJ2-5,CASGSGQIEETQYF
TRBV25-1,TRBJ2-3,CASSTGTSGGLSTDTQYF
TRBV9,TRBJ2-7,CASSVAGLSSYEQYF
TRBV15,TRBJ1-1,CATSREAGYTEAFF
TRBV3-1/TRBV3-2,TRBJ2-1,CASSQGGVAEQFF
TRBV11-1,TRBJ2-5,CASSRLDETQYF
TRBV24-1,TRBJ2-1,CATSDGLSYNEQFF
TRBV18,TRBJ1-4,CASSPPKAGGEKLFF
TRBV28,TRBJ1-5,CASSRRPRAGQPQHF
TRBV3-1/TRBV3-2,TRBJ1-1,CASSQDLAAEAFF
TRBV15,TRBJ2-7,CATSGDSGYQGEQYF
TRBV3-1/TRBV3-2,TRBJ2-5,CASSHRLAGGGETQYF
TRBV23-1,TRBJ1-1,CASSSPNTRDSSEAFF
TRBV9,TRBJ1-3,CASSVGEEDTIYF